This TCR beta chain is from a study of T cell responses to AZD1222 COVID-19 vaccine. CDR3 size: 15 residues. The ends were cut back, 7 bases at V and 0 bases at J, with 13 bases in the middle. Germline V gene data show CDR1 as SGHVS and CDR2 as FQNEAQ. Clones were sequenced by immunoSEQ multiplex PCR, and TCRdb holds only the in-frame ones, with some missing. The sample includes 95,000 or so clones, 88% of them seen just once. Study-wide points: Two doses of AZD1222 preceded a rise in Spike-specific TCR breadth and depth.

A remark on this clone: As yet, its antigen is unknown.

The V call is TRBV7-8, the J call TRBJ2-1; the D gene is possibly TRBD1 (6 bases). The source material was peripheral blood, sampled on day 0 of AZD1222 vaccination. This clonotype was obtained from an adult in good health. The CDR3 reads CASTQGWTSYNEQFF. The CDR3 region has the DNA TGTGCCAGCACCCAGGGGTGGACCTCCTACAATGAGCAGTTCTTC.